This TCR beta chain derives from a study of T-cell memory formation after mild COVID-19 (dated by TCRdb to 2020 to 2023). General notes on the study: Most TCR sequence clusters were specific to one of the two donors. In a couple of donors, T-cell clones that expanded and contracted after mild COVID-19 were tracked by sequencing TCRalpha and TCRbeta repertoires over time. Two young, previously healthy adult volunteers, one female and one male, were included in the cohort.

With respect to this clonotype: Its cognate antigen has yet to be identified. No base quality values were provided; no much bigger clone lies one nucleotide off.

PBMCs were isolated by Ficoll-Paque density gradient centrifugation. The sequencer listed for this sample is Illumina NovaSeq 6000. Using 5'RACE with constant-segment primers, TCRalpha and TCRbeta cDNA libraries were constructed, with sample barcodes and unique molecular identifiers added in the process. RNA was extracted from every sample with Trizol reagent. The libraries were amplified in two PCR steps, and the second step added a second sample barcode and Illumina TruSeq adapters. Sequencing of libraries was performed on an Illumina NovaSeq with 2 x 150 bp paired-end reads. Processing in the source paper ran as follows. The reads were demultiplexed and collapsed into UMI-guided consensus sequences using migec v1.2.7. With mixcr v2.1.11, UMI consensuses were aligned to TRA and TRB V and J templates and assembled into clonotypes. Clonotypes were classified as expanded or contracted when called significant by both edgeR and NoisET, with noise models trained on biological replicates. For edgeR calls, the cutoffs were a false discovery rate-adjusted p below 0.01 and a log2 fold-change threshold of 1. As an exploratory analysis of dynamics, max-normalized trajectories of the 1000 most abundant clonotypes were examined by PCA with hierarchical clustering. Each responding clone was given a CD4 or CD8 phenotype based on the CD4+ and CD8+ repertoires, which had been sequenced separately. Starting from the raw public reads, TCRdb applied fastp trimming at Q25, assembled clones with MiXCR and retained in-frame beta chains. Each entry merges the rows of one CDR3 protein and shows their most common DNA and genes. The V and J calls and clone size come from TCRdb's table, not from the authors' own analysis. This sample is represented by about 400,000 distinct CDR3 sequences; 18% of them were singletons. The ten most abundant clones make up around a fifth of the sample.

Here is what the overall study found, with its caveats: Some responding clones were found in pre-infection memory, which suggests that pre-existing cross-reactive memory T cells took part in the SARS-CoV-2 response. The study included only a couple of mild cases, and larger cohorts that include severe cases with pre-infection samples were judged to be necessary. From day 15 to 85, contracting clones showed balanced CD4/CD8 phenotypes, whereas a second wave of clones that expanded from day 15 to 37 leaned towards CD4+. Whether the second-wave clones peaking on day 37 were SARS-CoV-2 specific was not confirmed. Contracting CD4+ clones appeared mostly in the CM and EM memory subsets, whereas CD8+ clones were enriched in EMRA.

Taken from cysteine to phenylalanine, the CDR3 has 14 residues. Kept here is only the CDR3 DNA, which spans 42 bases and is read in frame from base 1. Per the germline V gene, SGHRS is the CDR1 and YFSETQ is the CDR2. Trimming at the junction amounts to 3 bases on V and 5 bases on J, and the germline ends lie 14 bases apart. The specimen was PBMCs or a T cell subset sorted from them (not recorded which). This clonotype originated in a young man who had mild COVID-19 (a few samples of this study predate the infection). The sample titles of this study are shuffled in the database, so cell type and time point are left out; the donor was told from shared clones. The chain uses TRBV5-1 and TRBJ2-5; the D gene is perhaps TRBD1 or TRBD2, each of them matching over 6 bases. The DNA sequence is given as TGCGCCAGCAGCTGGACCGGGGGCACGGAGACCCAGTACTTC. This codes for CASSWTGGTETQYF. Extended through the reference TRBV5-1 and TRBJ2-5 proteins, this CDR3 yields the full variable domain: KAGVTQTPRYLIKTRGQQVTLSCSPISGHRSVSWYQQTPGQGLQFLFEYFSETQRNKGNFPGRFSGRQFSNSRSEMNVSTLELGDSALYLCASSWTGGTETQYFGPGTRLLVL.